A selection of T cell receptor beta chains follows, all from one sample in a study of T cells in Graves' hyperthyroidism and ophthalmopathy. TCRdb re-called the multiplex PCR reads with MiXCR, one entry per CDR3 protein. This sample carries hundreds of thousands of distinct CDR3 sequences, under 15% of them seen once, and the ten largest clones take roughly 9.2%. The sample taken for sequencing was blood. The receptors come from a woman aged 18-35 years with Graves' hyperthyroidism. Both conserved end residues are part of each CDR3. The D gene is left open where the match is weak. Size is omitted from some rows. Given values are once, few, many or a class for expanded clones.

many	TRBJ1-2	-	TRBV5-6	TGTGCCAGCACGGGGACTCAGTCTTCATCGGCCTACACCTTC	CASTGTQSSSAYTF
-	TRBJ2-1	-	TRBV7-7	TGTGCTAGCAGCCTCGGTTGTTGGGGACTCTACAATGAGCAGTTCTTC	CASSLGCWGLYNEQFF
many	TRBJ1-2	-	TRBV7-2	TGTGCCAGCAGCTTAGTTACAGTGACAAACTATGGCTACACCTTC	CASSLVTVTNYGYTF
many	TRBJ1-4	-	TRBV20-1	TGCAGTGTTCCCAATCGGGGAACTAATGAAAAACTGTTTTTT	CSVPNRGTNEKLFF
many	TRBJ2-1	TRBD1	TRBV29-1	TGCAGCGGGACAGGTTACTCCTACAATGAGCAGTTCTTC	CSGTGYSYNEQFF
many	TRBJ2-5	-	TRBV3-1	TGTGCCAGCAGCCAAGATCTGAGCGGTGGAACCTGGGGAGAGACCCAGTACTTC	CASSQDLSGGTWGETQYF
many	TRBJ2-3	-	TRBV7-3	TGTGCCAGCAGCGTAGGGTTGGACAAGTTCACAGATACGCAGTATTTT	CASSVGLDKFTDTQYF
many	TRBJ2-7	-	TRBV28	TGTGCCAGCTCCCCCGAGGGACAAACCTACGAGCAGTACTTC	CASSPEGQTYEQYF
many	TRBJ1-3	-	TRBV3-1	TGTGCCAGCGGTATTGAGGGAAACACCATATATTTT	CASGIEGNTIYF
many	TRBJ2-3	TRBD1	TRBV11-2	TGTGCCAGCAGCTTAAGGACAGGGGGCGTCACACGCCTCACAGATACGCAGTATTTT	CASSLRTGGVTRLTDTQYF
-	TRBJ2-7	TRBD2	TRBV6-5	TGTGCCAGCAGTTACGGGGATAGCGGGAGAAGAGAGCAGTACTTC	CASSYGDSGRREQYF
-	TRBJ1-4	TRBD1	TRBV6-4	TGTGCCAGCAGACCCACAGGGGGCGGGCGGGAAAAACTGTTTTTT	CASRPTGGGREKLFF
many	TRBJ2-7	-	TRBV27	TGTGCCAGCAGTTACACAAATTCCTACGAGCAGTACTTC	CASSYTNSYEQYF
-	TRBJ1-1	-	TRBV18	TGTGCCAGCTCACCGTTCGGGACTGGGGACACTGAAGCTTTCTTT	CASSPFGTGDTEAFF
-	TRBJ1-2	-	TRBV28	TGTGCCAGCAGTTTAATACACGGTTACTATGGCTACACCTTC	CASSLIHGYYGYTF